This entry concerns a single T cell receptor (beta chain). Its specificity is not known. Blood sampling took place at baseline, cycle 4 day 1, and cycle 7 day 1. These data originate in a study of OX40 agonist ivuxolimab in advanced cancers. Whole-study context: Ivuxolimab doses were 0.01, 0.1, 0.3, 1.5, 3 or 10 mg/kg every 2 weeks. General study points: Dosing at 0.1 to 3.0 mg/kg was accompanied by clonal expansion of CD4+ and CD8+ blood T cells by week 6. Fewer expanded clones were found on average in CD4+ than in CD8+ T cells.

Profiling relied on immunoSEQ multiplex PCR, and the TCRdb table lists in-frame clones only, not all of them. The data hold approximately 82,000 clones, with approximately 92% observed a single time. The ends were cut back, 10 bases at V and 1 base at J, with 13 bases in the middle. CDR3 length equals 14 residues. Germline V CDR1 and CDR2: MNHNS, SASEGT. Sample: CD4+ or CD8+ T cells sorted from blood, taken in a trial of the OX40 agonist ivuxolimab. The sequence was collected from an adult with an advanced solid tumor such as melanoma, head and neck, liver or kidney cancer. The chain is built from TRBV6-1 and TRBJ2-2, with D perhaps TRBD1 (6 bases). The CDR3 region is CANGPGQNTGELFF. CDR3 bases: TGTGCCAACGGCCCGGGACAGAACACCGGGGAGCTGTTTTTT.